One and the same sample provided the 16 T cell receptor beta chains below, sequenced in a study of T-cell reconstitution after alpha-beta-depleted transplantation in children. Unique molecular identifiers were used in preparing the TCRbeta library. TCRdb independently ran MiXCR on the PCR reads; one entry per CDR3 protein. The sample yields some 350,000 distinct CDR3 sequences, about a sixth seen once. This material consisted of PBMCs, mostly from graft donor cells, taken 360 days after TCRalphabeta/CD19-depleted stem cell transplant. Receptors were obtained from a male patient aged 2-9 years who had a stem cell transplant for acute lymphoblastic leukemia, so the T cells may come from the graft donor.

This chain joins TRBV7-9 and TRBJ1-1; maybe TRBD1 (5 bases). Germline V gene sequence: CDR1 SEHNR, CDR2 FQNEAQ (reference sequence). V was cut by 4 bases and J by 1 base, with 13 bases left in between. CDR3 length: 15 residues. The CDR3 loop reads CASSSRGGENTEAFF. In DNA form, the CDR3 reads TGTGCCAGCAGCTCCCGTGGAGGGGAGAACACTGAAGCTTTCTTT.

The chain couples TRBV5-1 to TRBJ1-4; 8 nucleotides align to TRBD1. The V and J ends lost 1 base and 2 bases, in that order; junction bases with no gene match: 7. Germline loops: CDR1 SGHRS, CDR2 YFSETQ. The CDR3 loop spans 17 amino acids. The CDR3 DNA sequence: TGCGCCAGCAGCTTGTGGACAGGGATCGAGACTAATGAAAAACTGTTTTTT. Translation gives CASSLWTGIETNEKLFF.

The table lists this clonotype with a few counts. The chain employs TRBV20-1 and TRBJ2-1, with 13 bases lining up with TRBD2. V dropped 1 base and J dropped 6; count of bases not matched to a gene: 9. Germline V CDR1 and CDR2: DFQATT, SNEGSKA (reference sequence). This CDR3 is built from 17 residues. The CDR3 DNA sequence: TGCAGTGCTAGAGGTACTGGGGGGACTAGCGGGACCAATGAGCAGTTCTTC. Its translation is CSARGTGGTSGTNEQFF.

This clonotype has a handful of counts. This chain joins TRBV12-3 or TRBV12-4 and TRBJ2-7; 8 bases are shared with TRBD2. The CDR3 is made up of 14 amino acids. Trimming removed 3 bases from V and 5 bases from J; junction bases left unmatched: 6. The CDR3 region is CASSFRTSFHEQYF. In nucleotides, the CDR3 is TGTGCCAGCAGTTTCCGGACTAGCTTCCACGAGCAGTACTTC.

This rearrangement joins TRBV3-1 to TRBJ2-4, with D perhaps TRBD1 or TRBD2 (5 bases each). Germline V lookup: CDR1 LGHDT, CDR2 YNNKEL (reference sequence). The CDR3 totals 15 residues. Trimming left V 0 bases short and J 0 bases short, with 6 bases between. The CDR3 is CASSQDGTAKNIQYF. CDR3 sequence (DNA): TGTGCCAGCAGCCAAGATGGGACAGCCAAAAACATTCAGTACTTC.

The rearrangement links TRBV29-1 to TRBJ2-1; 11 positions agree with TRBD2. CDR1 and CDR2 from the germline V gene are SQVTM and ANQGSEA. The junction had 6 bases not matched to a gene; V was cut back by 8 bases and J by 3 bases. The CDR3 runs to 14 residues. The CDR3 nucleotides are TGCAGCCATCCTAGCGGGAGGAACTACAATGAGCAGTTCTTC. The encoded protein is CSHPSGRNYNEQFF.

The chain carries TRBV12-3 or TRBV12-4 and TRBJ1-1, with no clear D. The CDR3 totals 12 residues. The ends were cut back, 6 bases at V and 8 bases at J, with 13 bases in the middle. CDR3 bases: TGTGCCAGCAGAAGAGGTGTTGAGGAAGCTTTCTTT. It translates to CASRRGVEEAFF.

V usage is TRBV12-3 or TRBV12-4 and J usage is TRBJ2-7, with D perhaps matching TRBD1 (6 bases). This CDR3 contains 15 residues. The ends were cut back, 2 bases at V and 0 bases at J, with 11 bases in the middle. The DNA for the CDR3 is TGTGCCAGCAGTTTAAACAGGGTCGACTCCTACGAGCAGTACTTC. It is translated as CASSLNRVDSYEQYF.

The chain joins TRBV4-2 to TRBJ2-7, with 8 bases matching TRBD2. The CDR3 loop spans 16 amino acids. Germline V gene sequence: CDR1 LGHNA, CDR2 YNFKEQ. Germline trimming cut 0 bases from V and 2 bases from J; bases unmatched to any gene: 6. This CDR3 is CASSQDRAGGPYEQYF. As DNA, the CDR3 is TGTGCCAGCAGCCAAGATCGGGCGGGAGGCCCCTACGAGCAGTACTTC.

This clonotype came up many times. The CDR3 coding sequence is TGTGCCAGCAGTCCGGTACAGGGGGCGGCTGGTGAGCAGTTCTTC. Amino acids: CASSPVQGAAGEQFF. The V call is TRBV12-3 or TRBV12-4, the J call TRBJ2-1, with 9 bases that match TRBD1. J gave up 9 bases and V 5 bases, and 11 bases lay outside the gene matches. There are 15 residues in the CDR3.

A few counts support this clonotype. The chain uses TRBV10-3 and TRBJ2-5; tentatively, D is TRBD2 (6 bases). The length of the CDR3 is 15 residues. Trimming shortened V by 6 bases and J by 3 bases, and 17 bases separated the two germline ends. Looked up from germline, CDR1 is ENHRY and CDR2 is SYGVKD. The CDR3 is CAIRPSGRMEETQYF. Here the CDR3 DNA reads TGTGCCATCAGGCCGTCGGGGAGGATGGAAGAGACCCAGTACTTC.

The chain carries TRBV10-3 and TRBJ2-5; 13 bases align to TRBD2. V trimming: 7 bases; J trimming: 3 bases; junction bases outside the gene matches: 11. CDR3 length: 17 amino acids. Looked up from germline, CDR1 is ENHRY and CDR2 is SYGVKD. In nucleotides, the CDR3 is TGTGCCATCAAGGCCGGGACTAGCGGGGCGCTAAAAGAGACCCAGTACTTC. Encoded protein: CAIKAGTSGALKETQYF.

This clonotype was picked up many times. The chain uses TRBV24-1 and TRBJ2-1; the match to TRBD2 covers 11 bases. V lost 3 bases, J lost 5 bases, and 8 bases stayed unmatched. Germline V gene sequence: CDR1 KGHDR, CDR2 SFDVKD. This CDR3 has 17 residues. CDR3 loop: CATSDPLGLAGHNEQFF. DNA of the CDR3: TGTGCCACCAGTGATCCACTCGGACTAGCGGGTCACAATGAGCAGTTCTTC.

This clonotype was seen many times. This chain connects TRBV6-2 or TRBV6-3 to TRBJ2-2; TRBD1 matches at 11 bases. With 3 bases clipped from V and 4 bases from J, the junction kept 10 bases outside the gene matches. The CDR3 sequence is 18 residues long. CDR1 is MNHEY and CDR2 is SVGEGT in the germline V gene. CDR3 nucleotides: TGTGCCAGCAGTTATGCCGGGACAGGGGGGGTTACCACCGGGGAGCTGTTTTTT. This encodes CASSYAGTGGVTTGELFF.

The CDR3 loop is CASSQELRDAVEQYF. For the CDR3, the DNA is TGCGCCAGCAGCCAAGAGTTGCGGGACGCTGTCGAGCAGTACTTC. The chain couples TRBV4-1 to TRBJ2-7, with D tentatively TRBD2 (6 bases). The CDR3 spans 15 residues. V was trimmed by 0 bases and J by 6 bases, leaving 15 bases between them. The germline gives CDR1 MGHRA, CDR2 YSYEKL.

This clonotype showed up just a few times. The V and J genes are TRBV5-1 and TRBJ2-3, with TRBD2 matching 9 bases. The CDR3 is 12 amino acids. The V gene end was trimmed by 2 bases and the J gene end by 13 bases; junction bases not matched to a gene: 5. Germline V lookup: CDR1 SGHRS, CDR2 YFSETQ. As DNA, the CDR3 is TGCGCCAGCAGCTTTCCTAGCGGGAAGAAGTATTTT. It specifies CASSFPSGKKYF.